What follows are 19 T cell receptor beta chains derived from one specimen sequenced in a study of response to subunit inactivated influenza vaccine. Each CDR3 protein is one row after TCRdb ran MiXCR on the RT-PCR reads. The sample has around 710,000 distinct CDR3 sequences, approximately 15% seen once. Source: PBMCs from blood, taken 14 to 15 days before vaccination. Source of these receptors: a man aged 45-65 years who received an inactivated influenza vaccine.

This clonotype has a handful of counts. The rearrangement links TRBV20-1 to TRBJ2-7; 10 positions match TRBD2. V lost 0 bases to trimming and J lost 4 bases; unmatched junction nucleotides: 9. The CDR3 consists of 16 residues. Germline values: CDR1 DFQATT, CDR2 SNEGSKA (reference sequence). CDR3 region: CSARDPTSGANYEQYF. In nucleotides, the CDR3 is TGCAGTGCTAGAGATCCCACTAGCGGGGCTAATTACGAGCAGTACTTC.

This clonotype has a count of ten or more. This sequence joins TRBV12-3 or TRBV12-4 and TRBJ2-2; D perhaps matches TRBD1 (6 bases). The CDR3 consists of 14 residues. V lost 1 base to trimming and J lost 7 bases, with 10 bases between them. The CDR3 protein is CASSLGRGIGELFF. DNA for the CDR3: TGTGCCAGCAGTTTAGGCAGGGGTATCGGGGAGCTGTTTTTT.

Ten or more counts support this clonotype. In DNA, the CDR3 is TGTGCCAGCAGTTTATCCGAGGGGGGAGGGTCCTATGGCTACACCTTC. Its protein is CASSLSEGGGSYGYTF. The chain combines TRBV28 with TRBJ1-2, with a weak D call TRBD1 (6 bases). V shed 1 base and J shed 4 bases, with 16 bases lying between them. Germline lookup yields CDR1 MDHEN and CDR2 SYDVKM. This CDR3 contains 16 residues.

Notes on this clonotype: A read error is possible here, since a much larger clone lies one base away. This chain's CDR3 is CASSLTSGGFKNIQYF. DNA for the CDR3: TGTGCCAGCAGTCTAACTAGCGGGGGTTTCAAAAACATTCAGTACTTC. This rearrangement joins TRBV6-1 to TRBJ2-4, with 11 bases lining up with TRBD2. Unmatched junction bases numbered 6, after V lost 5 bases and J lost 3 bases. The CDR3 contains 16 residues. Germline V lookup: CDR1 MNHNS, CDR2 SASEGT.

This clonotype was detected many times. The V gene is TRBV9, the J gene TRBJ2-7; 10 bases are shared with TRBD1. The V gene's germline CDR1 is SGDLS and CDR2 YYNGEE. V shed 3 bases and J 4 bases; nucleotides not matched to a gene: 10. The CDR3 totals 16 residues. CDR3 sequence: CASSAGGTGAIYEQYF. As DNA, the CDR3 is TGTGCCAGCAGCGCCGGGGGGACAGGGGCAATATACGAGCAGTACTTC.

The V gene is TRBV28, the J gene TRBJ1-2; D unresolved. Germline CDR1 MDHEN, CDR2 SYDVKM. Trimming pared 3 bases from V and 6 bases from J, leaving 14 bases between. This CDR3 has 14 amino acids. CDR3 nucleotides: TGTGCCAGCAGTTTTAGGGTAGTGGGAGATGGCTACACCTTC. As protein: CASSFRVVGDGYTF.

At least ten counts were recorded for this clonotype. This rearrangement joins TRBV20-1 to TRBJ1-6; the D gene is possibly TRBD1 (5 bases). With 5 bases removed from V and 6 bases from J, the gap between germline ends came to 11 bases. The germline gives CDR1 DFQATT, CDR2 SNEGSKA (reference sequence). The length of the CDR3 is 13 residues. This CDR3 is CSAERQTNSPLHF. In nucleotides, the CDR3 is TGCAGTGCTGAGCGACAGACTAATTCACCCCTCCACTTT.

This clonotype was recorded a few times. This chain joins TRBV11-2 and TRBJ2-2, with TRBD2 identical over 7 bases. The CDR3 is 18 amino acids. Germline CDR1 reads SGHAT; CDR2 reads FQNNGV. V dropped 0 bases and J dropped 2; count of bases not matched to a gene: 9. The CDR3 DNA is TGTGCCAGCAGCTTAGATCGCCGGCGGGAGCATAACACCGGGGAGCTGTTTTTT. It is translated as CASSLDRRREHNTGELFF.

Only a few counts were recorded for this clonotype. This sequence joins TRBV7-9 and TRBJ1-5; D is perhaps TRBD1 (6 bases). CDR1 is SEHNR and CDR2 is FQNEAQ in the germline V gene (reference sequence). CDR3 size: 15 residues. Trimming stripped 3 bases from V and 5 bases from J, with 14 bases between. The CDR3 coding sequence is TGTGCCAGCAGCTTTAACTGGGACACCTATCAGCCCCAGCATTTT. Amino acid sequence: CASSFNWDTYQPQHF.

This chain joins TRBV28 and TRBJ2-7; D possibly uses TRBD1 or TRBD2 (6 bases each). V dropped 6 bases and J dropped 3 bases, with 21 bases sitting between them. CDR3 length equals 16 residues. CDR1 is MDHEN and CDR2 is SYDVKM in the germline V gene. CDR3 residues: CASRQQTGGGSYEQYF. For the CDR3, the DNA is TGTGCCAGCAGGCAACAGACAGGAGGGGGAAGCTACGAGCAGTACTTC.

The sample holds a few counts of this clonotype. This chain uses TRBV5-5 with TRBJ2-3, with a possible D match to TRBD1 (6 bases). The CDR3 runs 16 residues. Per the germline V gene, CDR1 is SGHKS and CDR2 is YYEKEE (reference sequence). With 4 bases removed from V and 1 base from J, the gap between germline ends came to 16 bases. CDR3 protein: CASSAAGTSRTDTQYF. CDR3 nucleotide sequence: TGTGCCAGCAGCGCAGCCGGGACATCACGCACAGATACGCAGTATTTT.

The genes are TRBV11-2 and TRBJ2-4; TRBD2 aligns across 8 bases. Losses at the gene ends were 6 bases for V and 1 base for J; bases not matched to a gene: 14. Germline-derived CDR1 and CDR2 are SGHAT and FQNNGV. The CDR3 loop spans 18 amino acids. The CDR3 sequence: CASRPAAGTSSAKNIQYF. The CDR3 region has the DNA TGTGCCAGCAGACCAGCCGCCGGGACTAGTAGCGCCAAAAACATTCAGTACTTC.

The chain is built from TRBV3-1 and TRBJ1-4; 7 bases match TRBD1. J lost 6 bases, V lost 1 base, and 11 bases had no gene match. The CDR3 contains 17 residues. From germline, CDR1 is LGHDT and CDR2 YNNKEL (reference sequence). Written as DNA, the CDR3 is TGTGCCAGCAGCCAAGTCCAGGGGGGGGCAGGGGATGAAAAACTGTTTTTT. Translating it yields CASSQVQGGAGDEKLFF.

The chain couples TRBV3-1 to TRBJ2-2; maybe TRBD2 (6 bases). CDR1 and CDR2 from the germline V gene are LGHDT and YNNKEL (reference sequence). Trimming shortened V by 6 bases and J by 7 bases, and 21 bases separated the two germline ends. The CDR3 sequence is 16 residues long. CDR3 protein: CASSNGLAINLGELFF. The CDR3, as DNA: TGTGCCAGCAGTAACGGGCTAGCGATTAACCTCGGGGAGCTGTTTTTT.

Concerning this clonotype: One junction end does not reproduce the germline sequence, and a read error may be involved. The V call is TRBV10-3, the J call TRBJ2-3, with 9 bases fitting TRBD2. The CDR3 is 15 amino acids. Germline CDR1 ENHRY, CDR2 SYGVKD. CDR3 loop: CAISWASGVLDTQYF. The CDR3 DNA reads as TGTGCCATCAGTTGGGCTAGCGGGGTGTTAGATACACAGTATTTT.

The chain joins TRBV11-2 to TRBJ2-1; 7 nucleotides align to TRBD2. The germline V gene has CDR1 SGHAT and CDR2 FQNNGV. The CDR3 has 16 residues. The ends lost 2 bases at V and 8 bases at J; junction bases unmatched: 12. The CDR3: CASSLRWREGQDEQFF. The CDR3 coding sequence is TGTGCCAGCAGCTTAAGGTGGAGGGAGGGCCAAGATGAGCAGTTCTTC.

The chain recombines TRBV5-8 with TRBJ1-4; weak D call: TRBD1 (6 bases). Between the trimmed V and J ends, which lost 4 bases and 8 bases, there was a span of 18 bases. The CDR3 sequence is 15 residues long. Germline V CDR1 and CDR2: SGHTS, YDEGEE. DNA for the CDR3: TGTGCCAGCAGCCTGGAAGGGGGGGCAGAGGAAAAACTGTTTTTT. This encodes CASSLEGGAEEKLFF. Full variable domain (remainder filled in from reference TRBV5-8 and TRBJ1-4): EAGVTQSPTHLIKTRGQQATLRCSPISGHTSVYWYQQALGLGLQFLLWYDEGEERNRGNFPPRFSGRQFPNYSSELNVNALELEDSALYLCASSLEGGAEEKLFFGSGTQLSVL.

The count of this clonotype is one. CDR3 bases: TGTGCCAGTAGTATAGTTGGTTTAGAAGAGCAGTTCTTC. Translating gives CASSIVGLEEQFF. The rearrangement joins TRBV19 to TRBJ2-1; D is undetermined. This CDR3 is built from 13 residues. Trimming pared 1 base from V and 10 bases from J, leaving 11 bases between. CDR1 is LNHDA and CDR2 is SQIVND in the germline V gene (reference sequence).

The table lists this clonotype with many counts. The chain couples TRBV3-1 to TRBJ1-5; 9 bases match TRBD1. After removal of 1 base from V and 7 bases from J, the junction contained 2 bases not matched to a gene. This CDR3 has 14 residues. Germline CDR1 reads LGHDT; CDR2 reads YNNKEL (reference sequence). CDR3 in DNA: TGTGCCAGCAGCCAAGGGGACAGGGCGCAGCCCCAGCATTTT. It encodes CASSQGDRAQPQHF. The entire variable domain, with the rest obtained from reference TRBV3-1 and TRBJ1-5, is as follows: DTAVSQTPKYLVTQMGNDKSIKCEQNLGHDTMYWYKQDSKKFLKIMFSYNNKELIINETVPNRFSPKSPDKAHLNLHINSLELGDSAVYFCASSQGDRAQPQHFGDGTRLSIL.